The 25 T cell receptor beta chains listed next were all sequenced from one sample in a study of blood T cell repertoires in COVID-19. Method: immunoSEQ multiplex PCR; TCRdb's copy keeps in-frame clones and lacks some. The sample gives some 13,000 clones, about nine tenths of which show up once; about 28% is in the top ten. The sequenced sample was peripheral blood. The receptors here all came from a woman in her 70s with active COVID-19.

The chain has TRBV7-2 and TRBJ2-1, with TRBD1 matching 9 bases. J was trimmed by 6 bases and V by 4 bases; bases with no gene match: 7. Germline-derived CDR1 and CDR2 are SGHTA and FQGNSA. The length of the CDR3 is 15 residues. The CDR3 loop is CASSSWDRVRNEQFF. The CDR3 DNA follows: TGTGCCAGCAGCTCCTGGGACAGGGTTCGCAATGAGCAGTTCTTC.

The chain links TRBV6-2 or TRBV6-3 to TRBJ2-5; D gene uncertain. The CDR3 has 12 amino acids. The germline V and J ends were trimmed by 2 bases and 7 bases, with 8 bases remaining between them. Germline CDR1 is MNHEY and CDR2 is SVGEGT. This CDR3 reads CASSYPPGTQYF. CDR3 nucleotide sequence: TGTGCCAGCAGTTACCCGCCGGGGACCCAGTACTTC.

The chain recombines TRBV6-5 with TRBJ2-3, with 7 bases aligning to TRBD1. This CDR3 has 14 residues. V dropped 10 bases and J dropped 6; count of bases not matched to a gene: 13. The germline V gene encodes CDR1 MNHEY and CDR2 SVGAGI. The DNA of the CDR3 is TGTGCCACCTGGGGACAGAAGCTCGTGGATACGCAGTATTTT. It is translated as CATWGQKLVDTQYF.

The chain has TRBV19 and TRBJ1-2, with TRBD1 matching 8 bases. This CDR3 region has 14 residues. Germline lookup yields CDR1 LNHDA and CDR2 SQIVND (reference sequence). The junction had 8 bases not matched to a gene; V was cut back by 4 bases and J by 7 bases. Here the CDR3 DNA reads TGTGCCAGTAGTACCCCGGACAGGGCCGTTGGCTACACCTTC. Translating it yields CASSTPDRAVGYTF.

This clone ranks as medium-sized (0.01 to 0.1%). The chain couples TRBV6-6 to TRBJ1-4; 7 bases fit TRBD1. The CDR3 has 14 residues. V shed 6 bases, J shed 8 bases, and the junction held 9 bases outside the gene matches. Germline CDR1 is MNHNY and CDR2 is SVGAGI (reference sequence). The CDR3 DNA follows: TGTGCCAGCAGGGCAGGGGGTGCGAACGAAAAACTGTTTTTT. Translated: CASRAGGANEKLFF.

The chain carries TRBV7-8 and TRBJ1-5; possible D gene TRBD1, 5 bases. The CDR3 is made up of 15 amino acids. In germline, CDR1 is SGHVS, CDR2 FQNEAQ. V gave up 4 bases and J gave up 1 base, with 11 bases separating them. DNA for the CDR3: TGTGCCAGCAGCTGGGGCAGGGTAAGCAATCAGCCCCAGCATTTT. This gives the protein CASSWGRVSNQPQHF. Full variable domain (remainder filled in from reference TRBV7-8 and TRBJ1-5): GAGVSQSPRYKVAKRGQDVALRCDPISGHVSLFWYQQALGQGPEFLTYFQNEAQLDKSGLPSDRFFAERPEGSVSTLKIQRTQQEDSAVYLCASSWGRVSNQPQHFGDGTRLSIL.

The chain links TRBV28 to TRBJ1-1; 8 nucleotides match TRBD1. V was clipped by 5 bases and J by 4 bases; unmatched bases: 9. Germline V gene lookup returns CDR1 MDHEN and CDR2 SYDVKM. The CDR3 spans 15 residues. In DNA, the CDR3 is TGTGCCAGCAGTCTCCAGGGGGCCGTTGGCACTGAAGCTTTCTTT. This codes for CASSLQGAVGTEAFF.

The chain couples TRBV4-1 to TRBJ1-2; D gene uncertain. CDR1 is MGHRA, CDR2 YSYEKL, per germline. The CDR3 has 14 residues. The V end was cut by 3 bases, the J end by 4 bases, with 12 bases between. The CDR3 here is CASSQHSETYGYTF. As DNA, the CDR3 is TGCGCCAGCAGCCAGCACAGTGAGACCTATGGCTACACCTTC.

This chain uses TRBV2 with TRBJ2-7; 8 nucleotides align to TRBD2. V shed 7 bases and J 2 bases; nucleotides not matched to a gene: 4. Germline loops: CDR1 SNHLY, CDR2 FYNNEI. CDR3 length: 13 amino acids. The CDR3 loop reads CASKLAVTYEQYF. In DNA form, the CDR3 reads TGTGCCAGCAAACTAGCGGTTACCTACGAGCAGTACTTC.

The J gene is TRBJ1-3, the V gene TRBV5-1, with D possibly matching TRBD1 (6 bases). Germline-derived CDR1 and CDR2 are SGHRS and YFSETQ. Trimming cost V 0 bases and J 0 bases, with 16 bases left between them. CDR3 length equals 18 residues. The CDR3 sequence is CASSLGGLQENSGNTIYF. CDR3 DNA: TGCGCCAGCAGCTTGGGGGGGCTCCAAGAAAACTCTGGAAACACCATATATTTT.

With regard to this clone: This sample includes further DNA sequences coding for the same CDR3. The chain recombines TRBV28 with TRBJ2-7, with D maybe TRBD2 (6 bases). V lost 9 bases to trimming and J lost 3 bases, with 12 bases between them. Germline V gives CDR1 MDHEN, CDR2 SYDVKM. The CDR3 covers 12 residues. In nucleotides, the CDR3 is TGTGCCAGTACCTCGGAGGGCTACGAGCAGTACTTC. Protein product: CASTSEGYEQYF.

The chain links TRBV19 to TRBJ2-1, with TRBD2 as a possible D gene (5 bases). The CDR3 sequence is 15 residues long. Trimming cost V 1 base and J 11 bases, with 18 bases left between them. From germline, CDR1 is LNHDA and CDR2 SQIVND (reference sequence). The CDR3 region has the DNA TGTGCCAGTAGTATAGGAGTAGCGTCACAAACTAAGCAGTTCTTC. It translates to CASSIGVASQTKQFF.

The chain carries TRBV6-6 and TRBJ2-1; TRBD1 aligns across 9 bases. Germline CDR1 is MNHNY and CDR2 is SVGAGI (reference sequence). The CDR3 is 13 amino acids. J gave up 9 bases and V 2 bases, and 2 bases lay outside the gene matches. CDR3 region: CASSYGQGIEQFF. Here the CDR3 DNA reads TGTGCCAGCAGTTACGGACAGGGGATTGAGCAGTTCTTC.

The chain is built from TRBV4-1 and TRBJ1-2, with TRBD1 matching over 9 bases. Germline V gene data show CDR1 as MGHRA and CDR2 as YSYEKL. The CDR3 length is 16 residues. V lost 0 bases to trimming and J lost 4 bases; unmatched junction nucleotides: 6. CDR3 sequence: CASSQDSTGGPYGYTF. In nucleotides, the CDR3 is TGCGCCAGCAGCCAAGACAGCACAGGGGGCCCCTATGGCTACACCTTC.

The chain links TRBV11-2 to TRBJ2-1; possibly TRBD2 for D (5 bases). This CDR3 comprises 17 residues. V lost 1 base and J 1 base, leaving 14 bases between the germline ends. Looked up from germline, CDR1 is SGHAT and CDR2 is FQNNGV. The CDR3 DNA sequence: TGTGCCAGCAGCTTAGTAAGTCCTGGCGGGTCCTACAATGAGCAGTTCTTC. Its protein product is CASSLVSPGGSYNEQFF.

J is TRBJ2-7 and V is TRBV2, with D possibly TRBD2 on 5 matching bases. CDR3 length: 12 amino acids. V lost 8 bases and J 1 base, leaving 9 bases between the germline ends. Looked up from germline, CDR1 is SNHLY and CDR2 is FYNNEI. CDR3 amino acids: CASGPGSYEQYF. The DNA of the CDR3 is TGTGCCAGCGGGCCGGGATCCTACGAGCAGTACTTC.

The chain uses TRBV5-1 and TRBJ1-5; D possibly corresponds to TRBD1 (6 bases). CDR1 and CDR2 from the germline V gene are SGHRS and YFSETQ. Trimming took 7 bases from V and 0 from J, leaving 14 bases between them. This CDR3 spans 15 amino acids. For the CDR3, the DNA is TGCGCCAGCCGCGTGGACAGAAGTAGCAATCAGCCCCAGCATTTT. This sequence encodes CASRVDRSSNQPQHF.

Only a few counts were recorded for this clone. This chain links TRBV7-2 with TRBJ2-1; D may be TRBD2 (6 bases). Germline V gene lookup returns CDR1 SGHTA and CDR2 FQGNSA. Deletions cut 7 bases from V and 4 bases from J, with 14 bases between. This CDR3 is built from 14 residues. For the CDR3, the DNA is TGTGCCAGCATGGAGGGCCTGACTTACAATGAGCAGTTCTTC. It is translated as CASMEGLTYNEQFF.

The rearrangement links TRBV19 to TRBJ2-5; 12 bases line up with TRBD2. Germline V gives CDR1 LNHDA, CDR2 SQIVND (reference sequence). The V and J ends lost 5 bases and 3 bases, in that order; junction bases with no gene match: 4. This CDR3 region has 15 residues. Written as DNA, the CDR3 is TGTGCCAGTAGTTCCTGGACTAGCGGGGAAGAGACCCAGTACTTC. Residues: CASSSWTSGEETQYF.

The J gene is TRBJ2-1, the V gene TRBV7-8; 7 bases are a match to TRBD1. The germline V gene encodes CDR1 SGHVS and CDR2 FQNEAQ. The CDR3 is 12 amino acids. The ends lost 5 bases at V and 15 bases at J; junction bases unmatched: 10. This CDR3 reads CASSITGANWFF. The CDR3 DNA is TGTGCCAGCAGCATTACAGGGGCTAATTGGTTCTTC.

The chain joins TRBV10-3 to TRBJ1-3; D is possibly TRBD1 (5 bases). CDR3 length: 15 amino acids. Germline loops: CDR1 ENHRY, CDR2 SYGVKD. Trimming left V 4 bases short and J 1 base short, with 11 bases between. The CDR3 here is CAISAAGGSGNTIYF. As DNA, the CDR3 is TGTGCCATCAGTGCAGCCGGGGGTTCTGGAAACACCATATATTTT.

The CDR3 spells CASSLAGAYEQYF. For the CDR3, the DNA is TGTGCCAGCTCGTTAGCGGGAGCCTACGAGCAGTACTTC. This chain joins TRBV18 and TRBJ2-7, with 9 bases identical to TRBD2. Germline values: CDR1 KGHSH, CDR2 LQKENI. The CDR3 length is 13 residues. Trimming cost V 6 bases and J 2 bases; bases outside gene matches: 2.

V usage is TRBV18 and J usage is TRBJ1-3, with 8 bases identical to TRBD1. The germline gives CDR1 KGHSH, CDR2 LQKENI. This CDR3 has 15 residues. With 3 bases clipped from V and 8 bases from J, the junction kept 9 bases outside the gene matches. The CDR3 bases are TGTGCCAGCTCACCTTTGGGGACAGGCCCGCACACCATATATTTT. Protein: CASSPLGTGPHTIYF.

In DNA, the CDR3 is TGTGCCAGCACCTCTCTCTCTGGGGCCAACGTCCTGACTTTC. This codes for CASTSLSGANVLTF. The gene calls are TRBV27 and TRBJ2-6; D not certain. V lost 7 bases, J lost 0 bases, and 7 bases lay in between. The CDR3 runs to 14 residues. Germline-derived CDR1 and CDR2 are MNHEY and SMNVEV (reference sequence).

The genes are TRBV7-9 and TRBJ2-1; 10 bases match TRBD2. This CDR3 is built from 18 residues. V shed 7 bases, J shed 2 bases, and the junction held 14 bases outside the gene matches. Germline loops: CDR1 SEHNR, CDR2 FQNEAQ (reference sequence). CDR3 region: CASTPRRASGSTYNEQFF. CDR3 bases: TGTGCCAGCACGCCTAGAAGGGCTAGCGGGAGTACCTACAATGAGCAGTTCTTC.